This T cell receptor (beta chain) was sequenced during a study of cytomegalovirus exposure and HLA in healthy donors. Points from the study as a whole: An apparent linkage of common viral pathogens to several of the most significant clusters emerged in a later analysis. Most of the TCR beta V segments (in an earlier analysis) were productive either about 90% or about 30% of the time. Donor immune exposure was known only as CMV serostatus. Later analysis revealed greater clonal expansion in HLA-associated TCR beta chains than in equally common others.

Primers for the PCR totalled 60 Vbeta and 13 Jbeta. Produced via immunoSEQ multiplex PCR; TCRdb's table is partial and in-frame only. The repertoire consists of 90,000 to 120,000 clones, with 74% occurring once and the leading ten covering roughly 2.5%. With respect to this clone: The antigen remains undetermined.

Germline CDR1 LNHDA, CDR2 SQIVND (reference sequence). V trimming: 6 bases; J trimming: 6 bases; junction bases outside the gene matches: 6. This CDR3 spans 14 amino acids. The V call is TRBV19, the J call TRBJ2-2; TRBD1 matches 8 bases. The sample taken for sequencing was PBMCs. The clonotype originates from a man over 45 in good health and CMV-seropositive. CDR3 DNA: TGTGCCAGTAGGCCGCAGGGGGCTGCCGGGGAGCTGTTTTTT. It codes for CASRPQGAAGELFF.